This T cell receptor (beta chain) was found in a study of identical twins (dated by TCRdb to 2016 to 2018). General notes on the study: To test whether fetal clonotypes persist, this study deep-sequenced TCR alpha and beta repertoires from monozygotic twins, from unrelated adults of various ages, and from cord blood. To rule out contamination, the twin experiments were replicated at different times with different library preparation protocols.

Only healthy Caucasian donors were included. The twin cohort consisted of three pairs of female monozygotic twins, all aged roughly 18 to 29 years. CD4+ and CD8+ T cell populations were isolated with positive isolation kits from Invitrogen. Receptor libraries were prepared by 5' RACE. Instrument used: Illumina HiSeq 2000. Template switching introduced a universal primer binding site; the final cDNA contained a unique molecular identifier, enabling accurate counting of TCR cDNA molecules. First-strand cDNA for TCR alpha and beta chains was synthesized from specific primers in the conserved constant-segment region. To control for contamination, each cDNA library was double barcoded with a SMART-Mk sample barcode plus Illumina barcodes. TruSeq adapter sequences along with Illumina sample barcodes were introduced in two successive PCR steps. Sequencing of the TCR alpha and beta cDNA libraries was done on the Illumina HiSeq platform using custom primers. As for the authors' bioinformatics: MiGEC was used to process raw reads and extract unique molecular identifiers, and MiXCR was used to find CDR3 positions. For each individual, recombination models were inferred using an EM algorithm with the repgenHMM and IGoR tools. Shared clonotypes were analyzed with the tcR package in R, and sharing was normalized by the product of cloneset sizes. To study raw recombination without the effects of thymic and clonal selection, out-of-frame nonproductive sequences were analyzed. TCRdb reprocessing: public reads trimmed at Q25 with fastp, clones called with MiXCR, in-frame beta chains kept. Identical CDR3 protein sequences are pooled into one entry, listed with their most common genes and DNA. TCRdb's processing, not the authors', yielded these V and J calls. In this sample the table shows around 500,000 distinct CDR3 sequences, 12% to 15% of which occur a single time. Together, the top ten hold 0.5% to 0.65% of the sample.

Results the study describes overall, beyond this receptor: Out-of-frame TCR alpha sharing in monozygotic twins was systematically underestimated by recombination models, whereas sharing between unrelated individuals was in agreement with the recombination models. In beta out-of-frame sequences, excess twin sharing was weaker, because having fewer shared sequences lowered the signal-to-noise ratio. Fewer insertions were carried by abundant cord blood beta clonotypes; a weaker similar trend was observed in young adult naive repertoires, while no such trend was observed in memory repertoires. Zero-insertion analyses could be partly confounded by invariant T cells such as MAIT and iNKT, although diverse VJ usage argued against such confounding for most clonotypes. Because the same donors could not be followed over many years, conclusions were based on cross-sectional statistical analysis. Out-of-frame TCR alpha sequences shared between twins showed an excess of low generation-probability sequences compared with coincidental sharing between unrelated individuals.

CDR3 length: 16 amino acids, cysteine to phenylalanine. The CDR3 DNA has 48 bases and is translated from base 1. Trimming removed 6 bases from V and 0 bases from J; the gene matches leave 11 bases unexplained. Reading the germline V gene gives CDR1 MNHNS and CDR2 SASEGT. This clonotype was counted a few times. Its antigen is not yet known. No per-base quality is available; no much larger clone lies one base away. These data are also associated with another study on yellow fever vaccine responses in identical twins. The second publication reports: According to the authors, in identical twins the way T cells responded to vaccination appeared partly convergent and partly personalized. The study precisely tracked vaccine-responding T cell clones in identical twins.

The rearrangement joined TRBV6-1 to TRBJ2-7; the central 7 bases match TRBD1. The clonotype comes from a woman between 18 and 30 years old in good health. The sequencing sample was made of CD4+ T cells sorted from blood. CDR3 sequence: CASRPIQGIGSYEQYF. The DNA reads TGTGCCAGCAGACCGATACAGGGGATCGGCTCCTACGAGCAGTACTTC.